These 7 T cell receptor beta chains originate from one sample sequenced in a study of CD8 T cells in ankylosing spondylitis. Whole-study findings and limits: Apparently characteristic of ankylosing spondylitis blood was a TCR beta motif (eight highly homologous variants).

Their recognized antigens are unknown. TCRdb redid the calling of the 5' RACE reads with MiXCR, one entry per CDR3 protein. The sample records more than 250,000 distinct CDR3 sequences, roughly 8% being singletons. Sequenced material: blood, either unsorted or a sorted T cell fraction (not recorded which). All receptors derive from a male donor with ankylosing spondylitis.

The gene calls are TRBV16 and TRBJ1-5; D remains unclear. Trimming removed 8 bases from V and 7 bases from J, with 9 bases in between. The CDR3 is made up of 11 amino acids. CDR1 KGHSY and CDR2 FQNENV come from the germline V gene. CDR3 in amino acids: CASQWEQPQHF. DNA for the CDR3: TGTGCCAGCCAATGGGAACAGCCCCAGCATTTT.

CDR3 nucleotides: TGTGCCAGCAGCGGGGCCCCCCAAGAGACCCAGTACTTC. Its protein is CASSGAPQETQYF. V is TRBV9 and J is TRBJ2-5; D call uncertain. From germline, CDR1 is SGDLS and CDR2 YYNGEE. V shed 3 bases and J shed 1 base, with 7 bases lying between them. The CDR3 runs 13 residues.

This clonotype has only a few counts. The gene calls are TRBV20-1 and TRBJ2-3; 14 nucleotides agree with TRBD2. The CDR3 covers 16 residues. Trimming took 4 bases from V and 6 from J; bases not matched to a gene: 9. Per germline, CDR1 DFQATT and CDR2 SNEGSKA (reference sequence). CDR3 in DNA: TGCAGTGCTACTAGACTAGCGGGAGGGCCGGCGGATACGCAGTATTTT. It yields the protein CSATRLAGGPADTQYF.

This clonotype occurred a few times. The CDR3 reads CASSGLAGYSTDTQYF. The DNA for the CDR3 is TGCGCCAGCTCAGGACTAGCGGGATATAGCACAGATACGCAGTATTTT. This rearrangement joins TRBV5-1 to TRBJ2-3, with 12 bases identical to TRBD2. The CDR3 totals 16 residues. J gave up 0 bases and V 7 bases, and 6 bases lay outside the gene matches. Germline V gene lookup returns CDR1 SGHRS and CDR2 YFSETQ.

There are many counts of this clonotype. This CDR3 reads CASSQDGAKQFF. CDR3 nucleotides: TGTGCCAGCAGTCAGGACGGGGCCAAGCAGTTCTTC. The genes are TRBV6-5 and TRBJ2-1; D might be TRBD1 or TRBD2, each matching 5 bases. This CDR3 comprises 12 residues. From germline, CDR1 is MNHEY and CDR2 SVGAGI. Trimming took 5 bases from V and 11 from J, leaving 13 bases between them.

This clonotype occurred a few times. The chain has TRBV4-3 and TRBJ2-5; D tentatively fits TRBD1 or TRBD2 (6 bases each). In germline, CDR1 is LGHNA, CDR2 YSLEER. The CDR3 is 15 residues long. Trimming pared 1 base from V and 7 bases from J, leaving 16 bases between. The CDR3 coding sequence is TGCGCCAGCAGCCAAGTCGGGGGCGGCCTCGGGACCCAGTACTTC. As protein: CASSQVGGGLGTQYF.

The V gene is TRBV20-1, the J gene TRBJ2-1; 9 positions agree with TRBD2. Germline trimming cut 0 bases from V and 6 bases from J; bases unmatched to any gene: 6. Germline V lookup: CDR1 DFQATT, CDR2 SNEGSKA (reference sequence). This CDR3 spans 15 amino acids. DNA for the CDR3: TGCAGTGCTAGAGATCTAGCGGGATTGAGCAATGAGCAGTTCTTC. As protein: CSARDLAGLSNEQFF.